Presented here are 22 T cell receptor beta chains from one specimen sequenced in a study of blood T cells in healthy people across ages. Sample-barcoded 5' priming and a J-beta primer mix drove a second PCR of roughly 6 to 12 cycles. MiXCR was run by TCRdb on the 5' RACE reads, yielding one entry per CDR3 protein. This table has over 1.5 million distinct CDR3 sequences, about 49% appearing once. Material for sequencing was blood. The receptors come from a woman in her forties in good health.

This clonotype was recorded a few times. The genes are TRBV5-1 and TRBJ1-6; no reliable D call. Trimming stripped 6 bases from V and 8 bases from J, with 21 bases between. The V gene's germline CDR1 is SGHRS and CDR2 YFSETQ. This CDR3 has 16 amino acids. The CDR3 sequence is CASTISSGVGYSPLHF. The CDR3 DNA reads TGCGCCAGCACTATCAGCTCCGGAGTGGGATATTCACCCCTCCACTTT. The complete variable domain, with remaining parts taken from reference TRBV5-1 and TRBJ1-6, reads KAGVTQTPRYLIKTRGQQVTLSCSPISGHRSVSWYQQTPGQGLQFLFEYFSETQRNKGNFPGRFSGRQFSNSRSEMNVSTLELGDSALYLCASTISSGVGYSPLHFGNGTRLTVT.

The chain employs TRBV28 and TRBJ1-5, with no clear D. The CDR3 contains 15 residues. The germline gives CDR1 MDHEN, CDR2 SYDVKM. V shed 4 bases and J shed 3 bases, with 13 bases lying between them. The CDR3 sequence is CASSSPSGYNQPQHF. DNA of the CDR3: TGTGCCAGCAGTTCCCCCTCAGGCTACAATCAGCCCCAGCATTTT.

The V and J genes are TRBV3-1 and TRBJ2-1; D may be TRBD2 (6 bases). The V end lost 4 bases, the J end lost 3 bases, and 22 bases lay between the germline ends. CDR3 size: 18 residues. Germline V CDR1 and CDR2: LGHDT, YNNKEL (reference sequence). CDR3 in amino acids: CASSPTFPQRAVYNEQFF. The CDR3 DNA follows: TGTGCCAGCAGCCCCACATTCCCCCAGCGGGCAGTCTACAATGAGCAGTTCTTC.

As DNA, the CDR3 is TGTGCCAGCAGCCCCCCTATGGGACTAGCGAGGGATACGCAGTATTTT. Translated: CASSPPMGLARDTQYF. This chain uses TRBV6-6 with TRBJ2-3; 10 bases align to TRBD2. Trimming took 6 bases from V and 6 from J; bases not matched to a gene: 12. This CDR3 spans 16 amino acids. Germline V gene lookup returns CDR1 MNHNY and CDR2 SVGAGI (reference sequence).

The chain recombines TRBV9 with TRBJ2-3; D uncertain. In germline, CDR1 is SGDLS, CDR2 YYNGEE. Between the trimmed V and J ends, which lost 3 bases and 6 bases, there was a span of 20 bases. This CDR3 has 16 amino acids. CDR3 in amino acids: CASSEADWVIWDTQYF. DNA of the CDR3: TGTGCCAGCAGCGAGGCCGACTGGGTGATTTGGGATACGCAGTATTTT.

In this sample, this clonotype turned up a few times. The chain couples TRBV7-2 to TRBJ1-2; D gene ambiguous. The CDR3 loop spans 15 amino acids. Germline assignment: CDR1 SGHTA and CDR2 FQGNSA. Deletions cut 1 base from V and 4 bases from J, with 13 bases between. The CDR3 sequence: CASSLGQPKTYGYTF. CDR3 DNA: TGTGCCAGCAGCTTAGGACAACCAAAGACCTATGGCTACACCTTC.

This clonotype came up a few times. The chain has TRBV7-2 and TRBJ2-5; possible D gene TRBD1, 8 bases. Trimming stripped 4 bases from V and 5 bases from J, with 17 bases between. Looked up from germline, CDR1 is SGHTA and CDR2 is FQGNSA. This CDR3 has 15 amino acids. The CDR3 nucleotides read TGTGCCAGCAGCTCCAACAGGGGGGGGAGCGAGACCCAGTACTTC. It specifies CASSSNRGGSETQYF.

The V call is TRBV7-2, the J call TRBJ2-1; TRBD2 matches 14 bases. With 4 bases clipped from V and 8 bases from J, the junction kept 4 bases outside the gene matches. The CDR3 is 15 amino acids. Germline CDR1 SGHTA, CDR2 FQGNSA. CDR3 DNA sequence: TGTGCCAGCAGCTGGCGACTAGCGGGGGGGGATGAGCAGTTCTTC. Translating gives CASSWRLAGGDEQFF. Looking up the rest from reference TRBV7-2 and TRBJ2-1 gives the full variable domain: GAGVSQSPSNKVTEKGKDVELRCDPISGHTALYWYRQSLGQGLEFLIYFQGNSAPDKSGLPSDRFSAERTGGSVSTLTIQRTQQEDSAVYLCASSWRLAGGDEQFFGPGTRLTVL.

The chain has TRBV5-1 and TRBJ2-3; TRBD2 agrees at 15 bases. This CDR3 spans 19 amino acids. Germline V gene data show CDR1 as SGHRS and CDR2 as YFSETQ. Trimming cost V 0 bases and J 1 base; bases outside gene matches: 6. CDR3 DNA: TGCGCCAGCAGCTTGGCCGCGGGACTAGCGGGGGGAGGCACAGATACGCAGTATTTT. It yields the protein CASSLAAGLAGGGTDTQYF.

This clonotype was observed a handful of times. The V gene is TRBV5-1, the J gene TRBJ2-1; TRBD2 matches 7 bases. Per the germline V gene, CDR1 is SGHRS and CDR2 is YFSETQ. This CDR3 is 14 amino acids long. V lost 0 bases and J lost 6; bases outside the gene matches: 3. In DNA form, the CDR3 reads TGCGCCAGCAGCTTGGCAGCGGGGCTCAATGAGCAGTTCTTC. Encoded protein: CASSLAAGLNEQFF.

The genes are TRBV7-2 and TRBJ2-5, with 10 bases lining up with TRBD2. TRBJ2-7 explains the end of the DNA better; the J call may be wrong. This CDR3 is 17 amino acids long. CDR1 is SGHTA and CDR2 is FQGNSA in the germline V gene. CDR3 in amino acids: CASTKIAGGTGLYEQYF. CDR3 nucleotides: TGTGCCAGCACAAAAATAGCGGGGGGAACCGGCCTTTACGAGCAGTACTTC.

This chain connects TRBV20-1 to TRBJ2-7; 10 nucleotides agree with TRBD2. Trimming at V came to 4 bases and at J to 4 bases, leaving 7 bases not matched to a gene. The germline CDR1 and CDR2 sequences are DFQATT and SNEGSKA (reference sequence). The CDR3 has 14 amino acids. CDR3 sequence reads: CSANQAGGSYEQYF. DNA for the CDR3: TGCAGTGCTAACCAAGCGGGGGGGTCGTACGAGCAGTACTTC.

The V call is TRBV4-3, the J call TRBJ1-6, with a weak D call TRBD1 (6 bases). Trimming removed 2 bases at V and 0 bases at J, with 23 bases between. The CDR3 is 21 amino acids. The germline CDR1 and CDR2 sequences are LGHNA and YSLEER. The CDR3 loop reads CASSQSPPRGFEGSYNSPLHF. CDR3 sequence (DNA): TGCGCCAGCAGCCAATCCCCCCCGAGGGGGTTTGAGGGCTCCTATAATTCACCCCTCCACTTT.

This clonotype was detected only a few times. CDR3 nucleotides: TGTGCCAGCAGTTCGACGGGGCAAAACATTCAGTACTTC. The encoded protein is CASSSTGQNIQYF. This chain uses TRBV12-3 or TRBV12-4 with TRBJ2-4; perhaps D is TRBD1 or TRBD2 (5 bases each). V was trimmed by 4 bases and J by 5 bases, leaving 9 bases between them. The CDR3 spans 13 residues.

The V gene is TRBV7-2, the J gene TRBJ2-1; 12 bases are shared with TRBD2. The CDR3 runs 16 residues. The germline V gene has CDR1 SGHTA and CDR2 FQGNSA. The V segment lost 5 bases and the J segment 8 bases; nucleotides outside the gene matches: 10. CDR3 sequence: CASSTRLAGGRDEQFF. The CDR3 DNA is TGTGCCAGCAGCACGCGTCTAGCGGGGGGGCGAGATGAGCAGTTCTTC.

The V gene is TRBV5-5, the J gene TRBJ1-2, with TRBD1 as a possible D gene (5 bases). Trimming shortened V by 5 bases and J by 4 bases, and 15 bases separated the two germline ends. CDR1 and CDR2 (germline): SGHKS, YYEKEE (reference sequence). The CDR3 has 14 residues. In nucleotides, the CDR3 is TGTGCCAGCAGTTTCCAGACAGCGTCCTATGGCTACACCTTC. As protein: CASSFQTASYGYTF.

J is TRBJ1-4 and V is TRBV27; D is possibly TRBD1 (6 bases). V was trimmed by 5 bases and J by 3 bases, leaving 10 bases between them. This CDR3 is 14 amino acids long. CDR1 MNHEY and CDR2 SMNVEV come from the germline V gene (reference sequence). The CDR3 is CASSVGQPNEKLFF. CDR3 in DNA: TGTGCCAGCAGTGTAGGACAGCCTAATGAAAAACTGTTTTTT.

This chain links TRBV2 with TRBJ1-5; TRBD1 is a possible D gene (5 bases). The CDR3 contains 13 residues. Germline CDR1 and CDR2: SNHLY and FYNNEI. Trimming took off 3 bases at V and 7 bases at J, with 10 bases between the two ends. The CDR3 here is CASSDRVEQPQHF. CDR3 bases: TGTGCCAGCAGTGACAGGGTAGAACAGCCCCAGCATTTT.

The gene calls are TRBV7-9 and TRBJ2-1; perhaps D is TRBD1 or TRBD2 (5 bases each). V dropped 1 base and J dropped 2 bases, with 9 bases sitting between them. Germline V gene data show CDR1 as SEHNR and CDR2 as FQNEAQ (reference sequence). The CDR3 is 15 residues long. The CDR3 is CASSLGDLAYNEQFF. CDR3 bases: TGTGCCAGCAGCTTAGGGGACCTTGCCTACAATGAGCAGTTCTTC.

This clonotype was seen only a few times. The chain is built from TRBV6-5 and TRBJ2-1, with 10 bases identical to TRBD2. CDR3 length: 16 amino acids. Germline lookup yields CDR1 MNHEY and CDR2 SVGAGI. Germline trimming cut 0 bases from V and 5 bases from J; bases unmatched to any gene: 4. The CDR3 coding sequence is TGTGCCAGCAGTTACTCGAAGAGCGGGGGGGACAATGAGCAGTTCTTC. It yields the protein CASSYSKSGGDNEQFF.

This rearrangement joins TRBV12-3 or TRBV12-4 to TRBJ2-3, with D hard to call. This CDR3 is built from 13 residues. The ends were cut back, 6 bases at V and 1 base at J, with 8 bases in the middle. The CDR3: CASRYRGTDTQYF. DNA for the CDR3: TGTGCCAGCAGGTATAGGGGCACAGATACGCAGTATTTT.

The chain is built from TRBV4-2 and TRBJ2-3; D is possibly TRBD2 (6 bases). CDR3 length equals 16 residues. V lost 4 bases to trimming and J lost 2 bases, with 16 bases between them. The V gene's germline CDR1 is LGHNA and CDR2 YNFKEQ. CDR3 sequence reads: CASSPWATSPTDTQYF. In DNA, the CDR3 is TGTGCCAGCAGCCCCTGGGCGACTAGTCCCACAGATACGCAGTATTTT.